This TCR beta chain was captured by sequencing in a study of Ad26.COV2.S vaccination and SARS-CoV-2 variants. Background on the study: Ad26.COV2.S was injected intramuscularly once or twice, 56 days apart.

CDR1 is SGDLS and CDR2 is YYNGEE in the germline V gene. After removal of 1 base from V and 3 bases from J, the junction contained 15 bases not matched to a gene. The CDR3 consists of 18 residues. Sequenced by immunoSEQ multiplex PCR; TCRdb stores in-frame clones only, minus some. The table includes a few hundred thousand clones, 90% detected once. Regarding treatment: over 15 received Ad26.COV2.S at low or high dose, single or two shots; five or six received placebo; per-sample allocation not given. It was on day 63 after the first vaccine or placebo injection that samples were taken. Sequencing used peripheral blood, obtained in a trial of Ad26.COV2.S vaccine versus placebo. V gene TRBV9 combines with J gene TRBJ2-7; the match to TRBD2 covers 8 bases. The receptor's source is a person between 18 and 65 years old who received the Ad26.COV2.S COVID-19 vaccine or a placebo. The CDR3: CASSVSRFSGKLLYEQYF. CDR3 in DNA: TGTGCCAGCAGCGTATCCCGTTTTAGCGGGAAACTCCTCTACGAGCAGTACTTC.